This TCR beta chain was documented in a study of Graves' ophthalmopathy and Graves' hyperthyroidism listed by TCRdb under 2018. At the level of the whole study: Peripheral blood was collected at initial diagnosis, prior to any treatment. To explore V-J signatures distinguishing ophthalmopathy from hyperthyroidism, a discovery set of roughly 98 patients (more than 40 ophthalmopathy, over 55 stable hyperthyroidism) was enrolled. For independent validation, a separate cohort was made up of 18 hyperthyroidism patients plus 17 patients who later progressed from hyperthyroidism to ophthalmopathy. The study used signatures of the TCR beta repertoire to tell Graves' ophthalmopathy apart from Graves' hyperthyroidism and to predict which patients would progress to ophthalmopathy. Following sampling, methimazole starting at 30 mg daily was administered to hyperthyroidism patients, and high-dose intravenous methylprednisolone was administered to ophthalmopathy patients. The approximately 95 discovery patients were divided at random into training and test sets in a 7:3 ratio. In over 5 hyperthyroidism patients, the T-cell repertoire of thyroid tissue was compared with the T-cell repertoire of blood. In total, over 130 blood samples were TCR-sequenced: 43 ophthalmopathy, roughly 80 hyperthyroidism and roughly 17 hyperthyroidism-to-ophthalmopathy patients. Results the study describes overall, beyond this receptor: Most of the expanded thyroid clonotypes with a frequency above 0.001 were also detected in blood, and it was suggested that the thyroid immune response may be reflected by blood repertoires. In validation, the model predicted ophthalmopathy progression with roughly 68% sensitivity and around 72% specificity; roughly eleven predicted patients were CT-confirmed with GO in a median of around 6 months. Sample size was not statistically predetermined, and group allocation was not concealed from the investigators. The 13-signature model separated ophthalmopathy from stable hyperthyroidism with roughly 88% sensitivity and roughly 84% specificity in cross-validation, and 80%/75% in the test set.

The ophthalmopathy patients had moderately to severely active disease, with a Clinical Activity Score of 3 or higher, a NOSPECS grade of 4 or higher, and a disease duration of less than 3 months. Anyone with other autoimmune diseases, uncontrolled infections, pregnancy or lactation was excluded from the study. Clinical symptoms, serum thyroxine, TRAb, thyroid ultrasound and orbital computed tomography formed the basis of the diagnosis. PBMCs were isolated from around 10 ml of fresh peripheral blood by Ficoll-Paque density gradient centrifugation. Total RNA was extracted with Trizol reagent and quality-checked on an Agilent 2100 Bioanalyzer. The V and J ends are trimmed by 6 bases and 3 bases, leaving 12 bases between them. Per the germline V gene, SNHLY is the CDR1 and FYNNEI is the CDR2. The CDR3 sequence holds 14 residues, the cysteine and phenylalanine included. Of the read, only the CDR3 DNA is kept; its 42 bases are in frame from base 1.

As regards this clonotype: The antigen this receptor binds is unknown. No clone much larger than this one lies a single base away; base qualities are absent.

For repertoire sequencing, the TCR beta CDR3 regions were amplified from RNA transcripts. A first-round RT-PCR used HTBI primers with the Qiagen OneStep RT-PCR kit, followed by a second-round multiplex PCR, size selection and purification. Libraries were sequenced paired-end with 100 bp reads on an Illumina HiSeq2000. As for the original processing: SOAPnuke was used to process the reads, removing any read that contained adapters or uncalled bases, had a mean Phred below 15, or lacked an exact match to the constant primer or identifier. High-quality paired reads were merged with COPE v1.2.5. Clonotypes were defined as unique nucleotide sequences and were aligned to IMGT TRB V, D and J references using MiTCR v1.1. The analysis was limited to V-J combinations with a frequency above 0.0001, which together covered roughly 99% of the repertoires. A TCR clonal expansion and chaos score per V-J combination was defined as the ratio of F50 clonal expansion to chaos observed in the TCRdist matrix. Welch's t-statistics and random forest were used to narrow the features down to roughly twelve V-J combinations, which were then fed into a naive Bayes classifier. The Morisita-Horn index was used to measure how similar the thyroid and blood repertoires were. The public sequencing data were trimmed at Q25 with fastp and processed into clonotypes with MiXCR by TCRdb, which kept only in-frame beta chains. Rows with one shared CDR3 protein collapse into an entry with the most common genes and DNA. TCRdb, rather than the study authors, made the V and J calls. Within this sample are approximately 500,000 distinct CDR3 sequences, with 14% of them counted one time only. More than 8.5% of the sample goes to the ten largest clones.

This sequence uses TRBV2 and TRBJ1-5, with a tentative D gene TRBD1 over 5 matching bases. The sequence derives from a woman in her thirties with Graves' ophthalmopathy. Donor details come from another sample of the same person, matched by shared clones. Sequencing was performed on blood. The nucleotides read TGTGCCAGCAGCTCGGGGCCATTCAATCAGCCCCAGCATTTT. Translated, this is CASSSGPFNQPQHF. Joined to the reference TRBV2 and TRBJ1-5 proteins, this CDR3 gives the full variable domain: EPEVTQTPSHQVTQMGQEVILRCVPISNHLYFYWYRQILGQKVEFLVSFYNNEISEKSEIFDDQFSVERPDGSNFTLKIRSTKLEDSAMYFCASSSGPFNQPQHFGDGTRLSIL.